This T cell receptor (beta chain) was observed in a study of T cell responses to AZD1222 COVID-19 vaccine. Study in general: Doses given second, at about 4 or about 12 weeks, were pooled.

Study-wide results and limits: Nearly half of spike-specific TCRs reportedly target variant regions that are unmutated in the B.1.351 and B.1.1.7 variants. Increased Spike-specific TCR breadth and depth were observed after two AZD1222 doses.

This table comes from immunoSEQ multiplex PCR, and its TCRdb copy is limited to in-frame clones, with some not included. The top ten hold 1.6% of the sample, which has some 170,000 clones, 85% to 90% seen once. With regard to this clone: Its antigen is as yet unknown.

Sequencing was performed on peripheral blood, taken on day 0 of AZD1222 vaccination. This clonotype was obtained from an adult in good health.

This CDR3 reads CASSRTGTSGNNEQFF. The CDR3, as DNA: TGCGCCAGCAGCCGCACGGGGACTAGCGGGAACAATGAGCAGTTCTTC. The chain recombines TRBV4-3 with TRBJ2-1; 13 positions agree with TRBD2. In germline, CDR1 is LGHNA, CDR2 YSLEER. The CDR3 sequence is 16 residues long. Trimming at V came to 4 bases and at J to 5 bases, leaving 5 bases not matched to a gene.